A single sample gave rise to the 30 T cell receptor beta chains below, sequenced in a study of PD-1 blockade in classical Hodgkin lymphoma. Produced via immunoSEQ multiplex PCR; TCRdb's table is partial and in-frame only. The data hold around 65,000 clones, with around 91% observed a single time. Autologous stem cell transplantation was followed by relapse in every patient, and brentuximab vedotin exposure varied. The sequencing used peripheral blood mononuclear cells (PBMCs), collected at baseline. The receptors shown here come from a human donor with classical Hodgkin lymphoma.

This CDR3 reads CASSSYLRQSPYGYTF. The CDR3 region has the DNA TGTGCCAGCAGTTCCTACCTCCGACAGAGCCCCTATGGCTACACCTTC. The rearrangement uses TRBV27 and TRBJ1-2, with a tentative D call TRBD1 (5 bases). Germline V CDR1 and CDR2: MNHEY, SMNVEV (reference sequence). The ends were cut back, 4 bases at V and 4 bases at J, with 19 bases in the middle. The CDR3 extends over 16 amino acids.

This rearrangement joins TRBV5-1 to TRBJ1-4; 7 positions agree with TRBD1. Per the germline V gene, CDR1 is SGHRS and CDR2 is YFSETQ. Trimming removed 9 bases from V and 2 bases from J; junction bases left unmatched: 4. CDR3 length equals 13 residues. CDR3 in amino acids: CATPGQTNEKLFF. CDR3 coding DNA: TGCGCCACACCGGGACAGACTAATGAAAAACTGTTTTTT.

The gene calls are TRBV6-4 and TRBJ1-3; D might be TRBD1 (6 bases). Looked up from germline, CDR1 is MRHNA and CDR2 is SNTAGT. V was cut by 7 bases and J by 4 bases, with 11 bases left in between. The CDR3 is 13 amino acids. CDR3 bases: TGTGCCAGCATTGGGGGGCACGGAAACACCATATATTTT. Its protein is CASIGGHGNTIYF.

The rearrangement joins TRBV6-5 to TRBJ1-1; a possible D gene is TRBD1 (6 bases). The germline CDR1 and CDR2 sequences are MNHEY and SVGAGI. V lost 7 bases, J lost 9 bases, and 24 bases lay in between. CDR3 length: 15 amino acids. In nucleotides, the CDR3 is TGTGCCAGCACCTCCCTCGGGGGGGGCCAACCTCAAGCTTTCTTT. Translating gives CASTSLGGGQPQAFF.

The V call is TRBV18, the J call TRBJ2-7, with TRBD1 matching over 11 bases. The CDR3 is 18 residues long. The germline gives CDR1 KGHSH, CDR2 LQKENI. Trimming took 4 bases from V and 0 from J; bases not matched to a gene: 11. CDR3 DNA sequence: TGTGCCAGCTCACTCCGGGACAGGGGGTTTTATAGCTCCTACGAGCAGTACTTC. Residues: CASSLRDRGFYSSYEQYF.

Here the CDR3 DNA reads TGTGCCAGCAGCTTGGGGTCGCCCCGAAACATTCAGTACTTC. Translated, it gives CASSLGSPRNIQYF. The chain carries TRBV5-5 and TRBJ2-4; no clear D. V was cut by 0 bases and J by 6 bases, with 10 bases left in between. CDR3 length: 14 residues. Germline V lookup: CDR1 SGHKS, CDR2 YYEKEE (reference sequence).

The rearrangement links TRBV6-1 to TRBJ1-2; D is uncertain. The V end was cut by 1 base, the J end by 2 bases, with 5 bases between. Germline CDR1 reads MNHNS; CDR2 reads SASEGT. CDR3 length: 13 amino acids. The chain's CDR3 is CASSEGQNYGYTF. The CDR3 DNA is TGTGCCAGCAGTGAAGGGCAGAACTATGGCTACACCTTC.

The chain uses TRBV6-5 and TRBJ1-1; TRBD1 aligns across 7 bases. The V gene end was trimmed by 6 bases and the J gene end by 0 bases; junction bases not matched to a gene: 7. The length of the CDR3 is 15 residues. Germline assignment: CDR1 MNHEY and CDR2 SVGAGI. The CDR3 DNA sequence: TGTGCCAGCAGGGGGGACAGTCTCATGAACACTGAAGCTTTCTTT. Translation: CASRGDSLMNTEAFF.

The CDR3 reads CATFIWTGRGYGYGYTF. Written as DNA, the CDR3 is TGTGCCACCTTTATCTGGACAGGGAGAGGGTACGGCTATGGCTACACCTTC. This chain links TRBV2 with TRBJ1-2; 8 nucleotides match TRBD1. This CDR3 contains 17 residues. Germline V gene sequence: CDR1 SNHLY, CDR2 FYNNEI. V shed 10 bases and J 4 bases; nucleotides not matched to a gene: 20.

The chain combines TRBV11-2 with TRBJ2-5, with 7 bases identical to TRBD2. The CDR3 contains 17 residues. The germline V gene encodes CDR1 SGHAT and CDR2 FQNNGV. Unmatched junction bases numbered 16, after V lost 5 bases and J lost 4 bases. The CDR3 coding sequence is TGTGCCAGCAGCCTGGGGGATAGAGCGGGGACTGGAGAGACCCAGTACTTC. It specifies CASSLGDRAGTGETQYF.

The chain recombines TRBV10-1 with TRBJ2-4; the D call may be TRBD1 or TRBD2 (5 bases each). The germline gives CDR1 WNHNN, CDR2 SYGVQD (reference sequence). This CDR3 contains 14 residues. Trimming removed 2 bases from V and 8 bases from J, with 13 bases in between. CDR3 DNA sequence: TGCGCCAGCAGTGAGCCTTCGGGGCTATACATTCAGTACTTC. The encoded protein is CASSEPSGLYIQYF.

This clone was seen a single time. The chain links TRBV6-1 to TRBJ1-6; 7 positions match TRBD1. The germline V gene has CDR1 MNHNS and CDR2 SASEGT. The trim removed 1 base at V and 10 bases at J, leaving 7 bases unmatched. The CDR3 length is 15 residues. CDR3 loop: CASSEGDTGASPLHF. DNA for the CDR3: TGTGCCAGCAGTGAAGGTGATACAGGGGCGTCACCCCTCCACTTT.

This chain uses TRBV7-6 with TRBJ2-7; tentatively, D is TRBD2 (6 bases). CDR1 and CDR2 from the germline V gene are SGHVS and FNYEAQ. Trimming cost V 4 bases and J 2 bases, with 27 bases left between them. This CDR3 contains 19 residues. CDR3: CASSSTLPRGAPWPYEQYF. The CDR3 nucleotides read TGTGCCAGCAGCTCAACCCTCCCCCGCGGGGCTCCCTGGCCCTACGAGCAGTACTTC.

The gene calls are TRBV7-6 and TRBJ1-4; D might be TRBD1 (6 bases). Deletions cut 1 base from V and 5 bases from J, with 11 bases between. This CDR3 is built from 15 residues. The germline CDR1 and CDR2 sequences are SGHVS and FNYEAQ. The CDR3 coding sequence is TGTGCCAGCAGCTTAGGAGGGGGATCGAATGAAAAACTGTTTTTT. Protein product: CASSLGGGSNEKLFF. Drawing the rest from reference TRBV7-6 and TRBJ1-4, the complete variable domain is GAGVSQSPRYKVTKRGQDVALRCDPISGHVSLYWYRQALGQGPEFLTYFNYEAQQDKSGLPNDRFSAERPEGSISTLTIQRTEQRDSAMYRCASSLGGGSNEKLFFGSGTQLSVL.

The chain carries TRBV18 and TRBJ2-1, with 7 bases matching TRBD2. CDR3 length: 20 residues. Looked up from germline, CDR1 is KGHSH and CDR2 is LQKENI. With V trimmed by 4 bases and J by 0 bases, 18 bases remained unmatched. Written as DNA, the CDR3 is TGTGCCAGCTCACTGGATGATTTAGCCGCCGGGACTATCTCCTACAATGAGCAGTTCTTC. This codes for CASSLDDLAAGTISYNEQFF. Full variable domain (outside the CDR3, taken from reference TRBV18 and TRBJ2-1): NAGVMQNPRHLVRRRGQEARLRCSPMKGHSHVYWYRQLPEEGLKFMVYLQKENIIDESGMPKERFSAEFPKEGPSILRIQQVVRGDSAAYFCASSLDDLAAGTISYNEQFFGPGTRLTVL.

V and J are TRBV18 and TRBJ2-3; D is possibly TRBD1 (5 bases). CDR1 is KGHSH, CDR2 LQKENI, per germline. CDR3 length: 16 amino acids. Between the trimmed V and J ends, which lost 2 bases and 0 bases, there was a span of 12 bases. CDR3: CASSPGAEPSTDTQYF. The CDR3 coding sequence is TGTGCCAGCTCACCAGGGGCAGAACCTAGCACAGATACGCAGTATTTT.

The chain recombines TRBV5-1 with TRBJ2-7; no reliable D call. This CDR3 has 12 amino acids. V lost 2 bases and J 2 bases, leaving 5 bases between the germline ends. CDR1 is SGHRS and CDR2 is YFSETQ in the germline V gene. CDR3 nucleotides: TGCGCCAGCAGCTTAGGAACCTACGAGCAGTACTTC. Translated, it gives CASSLGTYEQYF.

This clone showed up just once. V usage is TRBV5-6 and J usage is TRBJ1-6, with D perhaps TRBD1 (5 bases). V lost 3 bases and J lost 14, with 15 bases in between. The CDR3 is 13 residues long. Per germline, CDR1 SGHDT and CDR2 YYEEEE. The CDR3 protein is CASSSLGVIALHF. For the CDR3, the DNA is TGTGCCAGCAGCTCATTAGGGGTAATAGCCCTCCACTTT.

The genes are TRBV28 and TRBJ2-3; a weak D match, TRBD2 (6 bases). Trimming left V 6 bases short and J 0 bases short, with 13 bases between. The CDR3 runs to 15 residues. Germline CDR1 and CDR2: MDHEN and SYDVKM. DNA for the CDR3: TGTGCCAGCAGGTGGCGGGGCGTTAGCACAGATACGCAGTATTTT. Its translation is CASRWRGVSTDTQYF.

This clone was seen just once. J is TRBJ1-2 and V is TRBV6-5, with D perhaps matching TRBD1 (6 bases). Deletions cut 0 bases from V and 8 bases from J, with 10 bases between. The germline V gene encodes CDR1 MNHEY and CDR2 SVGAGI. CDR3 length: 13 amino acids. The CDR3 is CASSYSVGGGYTF. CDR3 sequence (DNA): TGTGCCAGCAGTTACTCGGTCGGGGGCGGCTACACCTTC.

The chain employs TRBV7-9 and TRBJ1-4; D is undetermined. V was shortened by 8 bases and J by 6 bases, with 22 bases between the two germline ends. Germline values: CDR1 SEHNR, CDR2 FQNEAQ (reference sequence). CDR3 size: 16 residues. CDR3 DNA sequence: TGTGCCAGCGAAGGATATCCCTACTCGGGTGATGAAAAACTGTTTTTT. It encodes CASEGYPYSGDEKLFF. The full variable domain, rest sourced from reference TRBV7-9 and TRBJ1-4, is DTGVSQNPRHKITKRGQNVTFRCDPISEHNRLYWYRQTLGQGPEFLTYFQNEAQLEKSRLLSDRFSAERPKGSFSTLEIQRTEQGDSAMYLCASEGYPYSGDEKLFFGSGTQLSVL.

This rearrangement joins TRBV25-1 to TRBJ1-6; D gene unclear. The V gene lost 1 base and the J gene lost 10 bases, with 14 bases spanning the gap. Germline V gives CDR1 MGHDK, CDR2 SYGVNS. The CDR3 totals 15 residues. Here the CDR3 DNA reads TGTGCCAGCAGTGAATCCGGCCGTGTTAGGTCACCCCTCCACTTT. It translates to CASSESGRVRSPLHF.

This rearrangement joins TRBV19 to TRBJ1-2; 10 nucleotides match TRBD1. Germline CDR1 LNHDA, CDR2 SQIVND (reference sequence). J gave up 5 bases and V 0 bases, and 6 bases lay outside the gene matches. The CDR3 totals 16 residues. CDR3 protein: CASSIDPLGQGYGYTF. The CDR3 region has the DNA TGTGCCAGTAGTATAGATCCTTTGGGACAGGGGTATGGCTACACCTTC.

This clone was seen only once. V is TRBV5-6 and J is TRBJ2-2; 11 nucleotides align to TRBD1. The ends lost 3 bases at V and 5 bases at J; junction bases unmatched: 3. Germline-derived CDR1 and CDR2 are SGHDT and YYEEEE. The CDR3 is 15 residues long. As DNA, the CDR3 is TGTGCCAGCAGCTACGGGACAGGGGGGACCGGGGAGCTGTTTTTT. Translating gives CASSYGTGGTGELFF.

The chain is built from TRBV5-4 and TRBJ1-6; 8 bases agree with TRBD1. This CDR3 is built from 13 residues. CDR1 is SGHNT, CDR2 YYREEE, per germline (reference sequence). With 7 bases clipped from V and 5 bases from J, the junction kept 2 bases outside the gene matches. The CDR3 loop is CASSDRDNSPLHF. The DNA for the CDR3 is TGTGCCAGCTCGGACAGGGATAATTCACCCCTCCACTTT.

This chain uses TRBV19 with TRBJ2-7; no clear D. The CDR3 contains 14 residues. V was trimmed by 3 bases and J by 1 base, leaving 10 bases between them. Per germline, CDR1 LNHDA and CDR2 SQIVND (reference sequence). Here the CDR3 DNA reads TGTGCCAGTAGTATGACCGGCAGTTCCTACGAGCAGTACTTC. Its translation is CASSMTGSSYEQYF.

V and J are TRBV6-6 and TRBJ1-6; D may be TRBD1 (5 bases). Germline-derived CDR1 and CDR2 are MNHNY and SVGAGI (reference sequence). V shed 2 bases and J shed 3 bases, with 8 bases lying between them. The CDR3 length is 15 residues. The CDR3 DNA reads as TGTGCCAGCAGTTACACAGGTGGCTATAATTCACCCCTCCACTTT. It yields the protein CASSYTGGYNSPLHF.

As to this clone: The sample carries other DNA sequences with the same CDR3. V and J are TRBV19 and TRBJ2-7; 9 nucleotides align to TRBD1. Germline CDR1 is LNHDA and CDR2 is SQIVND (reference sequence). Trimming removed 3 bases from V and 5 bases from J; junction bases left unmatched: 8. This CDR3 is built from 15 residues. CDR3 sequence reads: CASSIAQDRGHEQYF. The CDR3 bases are TGTGCCAGTAGTATCGCCCAGGACAGGGGACACGAGCAGTACTTC.

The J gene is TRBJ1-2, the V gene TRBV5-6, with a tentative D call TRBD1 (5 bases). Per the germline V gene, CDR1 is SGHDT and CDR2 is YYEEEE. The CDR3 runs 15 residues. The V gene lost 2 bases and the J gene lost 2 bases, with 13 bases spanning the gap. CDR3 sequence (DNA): TGTGCCAGCAGCTTTGGGGGAGCGCGGAACTATGGCTACACCTTC. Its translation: CASSFGGARNYGYTF.

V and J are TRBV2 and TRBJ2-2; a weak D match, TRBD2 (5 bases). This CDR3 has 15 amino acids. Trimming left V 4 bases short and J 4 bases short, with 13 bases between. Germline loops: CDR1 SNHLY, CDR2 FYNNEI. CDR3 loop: CASSVASRSTGELFF. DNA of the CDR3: TGTGCCAGCAGTGTGGCTAGCCGGAGCACCGGGGAGCTGTTTTTT.